Following are 3 T cell receptor beta chains from one sample sequenced in a study of regulatory T cells in long-lasting Graves disease. Relying on iRepertoire HTBI primers and Arm-PCR of CDR3 regions, the team built TCR beta libraries. MiXCR was run by TCRdb on the multiplex PCR reads, yielding one entry per CDR3 protein. Found here are 320,000 or so distinct CDR3 sequences, about 20% of them singletons; the top ten hold less than 40%. Time point described: newly diagnosed GD, antithyroid drugs for less than 3 months. Extracted PBMC RNA gave rise to the TCR library. The sequencing here drew on peripheral blood mononuclear cells (PBMCs), taken at new diagnosis, from a patient treated with antithyroid drugs. The receptors derive from a female donor with Graves disease.

The chain has TRBV11-3 and TRBJ2-1; the match to TRBD2 covers 14 bases. The J call may be mistaken, given a closer DNA end match to TRBJ2-4. The CDR3 is 15 amino acids. CDR1 is SGHNT and CDR2 is YENEEA in the germline V gene. The DNA of the CDR3 is TGTGCCAGCAGCCCCGGGACTAGCGGGAGCGATGATCAGTACTTC. It yields the protein CASSPGTSGSDDQYF.

Many counts were recorded for this clonotype. The CDR3 protein is CASSLAWLERGETQYF. CDR3 nucleotides: TGTGCCAGCAGCTTAGCTTGGCTAGAGAGAGGAGAGACCCAGTACTTC. The chain is built from TRBV7-2 and TRBJ2-5, with no clear D. The V end was cut by 0 bases, the J end by 4 bases, with 15 bases between. The CDR3 consists of 16 residues. CDR1 SGHTA and CDR2 FQGNSA come from the germline V gene.

Concerning this clonotype: One end of the junction varies from germline; a read error may be responsible. This chain uses TRBV10-2 with TRBJ2-3, with D possibly matching TRBD1 (5 bases). Germline CDR1 WSHSY, CDR2 SAAADI. This CDR3 is 15 amino acids long. The CDR3 reads CANSGALVSTDTQYF. In nucleotides, the CDR3 is TGCGCCAACAGTGGGGCCCTAGTGAGCACAGATACGCAGTATTTT.